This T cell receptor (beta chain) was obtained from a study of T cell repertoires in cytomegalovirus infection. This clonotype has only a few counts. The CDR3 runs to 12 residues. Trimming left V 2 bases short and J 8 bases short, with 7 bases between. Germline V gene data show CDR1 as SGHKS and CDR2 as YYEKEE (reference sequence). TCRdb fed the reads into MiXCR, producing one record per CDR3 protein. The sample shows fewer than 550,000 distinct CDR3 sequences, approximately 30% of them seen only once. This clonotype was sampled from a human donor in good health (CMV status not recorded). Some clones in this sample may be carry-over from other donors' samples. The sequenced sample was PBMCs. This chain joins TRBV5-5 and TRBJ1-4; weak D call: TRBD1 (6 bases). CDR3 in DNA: TGTGCCAGCAGCTTAGGACAGGAAAAACTGTTTTTT. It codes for CASSLGQEKLFF.